This TCR beta chain was recorded in a study of cytomegalovirus exposure and HLA in healthy donors. The wider study: One earlier analysis, a look at 180 million or so T cells, found 100 million to 130 million unique TCR beta sequences.

Use of 60 Vbeta and 13 Jbeta primers characterized the PCR. Assay used: immunoSEQ multiplex PCR; TCRdb lists only in-frame clones, some missing. The table includes about 85,000 clones, 65% to 75% detected once. CDR1 and CDR2 from the germline V gene are MNHEY and SMNVEV (reference sequence). J gave up 2 bases and V 6 bases, and 13 bases lay outside the gene matches. This CDR3 comprises 16 residues. Study conclusions and caveats: A few chains linked to CMV were shown in vitro to be specific for CMV antigens.

Donors were ostensibly healthy at sampling, although undocumented immune exposures were probable. This clone was seen only once. Its antigen remains unknown. The rearrangement links TRBV27 to TRBJ2-7, with 7 bases fitting TRBD1. This TCR derives from a man aged 30 to 39 in good health and CMV-seronegative. Sequenced: PBMCs. The CDR3 DNA sequence: TGTGCCAGCAGCTGGACAGGAGGTCAGAAAACCTACGAGCAGTACTTC. It specifies CASSWTGGQKTYEQYF.